One and the same sample provided the 29 T cell receptor beta chains below, sequenced in a study of cytotoxic CD8 clonotypes in ibrutinib-treated CLL. Measured with immunoSEQ multiplex PCR; TCRdb has only the in-frame clones, and not every one. Among 110,000 to 150,000 clones listed, 76% were seen once. The sample in question was PBMCs, obtained after 24 months of ibrutinib treatment. The receptor set was obtained from a human donor with chronic lymphocytic leukemia.

The chain links TRBV7-2 to TRBJ2-1; weak D call: TRBD2 (5 bases). Germline loops: CDR1 SGHTA, CDR2 FQGNSA. This CDR3 spans 14 amino acids. Trimming stripped 5 bases from V and 7 bases from J, with 15 bases between. CDR3 DNA sequence: TGTGCCAGCAGCCCCGGGATCCTTCCAAATGAGCAGTTCTTC. Translated, it gives CASSPGILPNEQFF.

The chain uses TRBV6-6 and TRBJ2-7; unclear D gene. The V end was cut by 0 bases, the J end by 3 bases, with 9 bases between. This CDR3 contains 14 residues. Germline CDR1 reads MNHNY; CDR2 reads SVGAGI (reference sequence). As DNA, the CDR3 is TGTGCCAGCAGTTACTCGAGACACAGCTACGAGCAGTACTTC. Amino acid sequence: CASSYSRHSYEQYF.

J is TRBJ1-2 and V is TRBV11-2; 7 positions agree with TRBD1. The CDR3 consists of 13 residues. Germline loops: CDR1 SGHAT, CDR2 FQNNGV. Losses at the gene ends were 5 bases for V and 4 bases for J; bases not matched to a gene: 4. CDR3 bases: TGTGCCAGCAGCGTCACAGGGGTCTATGGCTACACCTTC. It yields the protein CASSVTGVYGYTF.

This clone was picked up one time. CDR3 amino acids: CASNRTPSGIGGYTF. The CDR3 DNA follows: TGTGCCAGCAACCGAACCCCGAGCGGGATTGGTGGCTACACCTTC. The genes are TRBV6-1 and TRBJ1-2; D ambiguous. The germline V and J ends were trimmed by 7 bases and 7 bases, with 22 bases remaining between them. The CDR3 is made up of 15 amino acids. In germline, CDR1 is MNHNS, CDR2 SASEGT.

This chain links TRBV27 with TRBJ1-4; perhaps TRBD1 as D (5 bases). The length of the CDR3 is 14 residues. V was clipped by 6 bases and J by 2 bases, with 10 bases between them. CDR1 is MNHEY and CDR2 is SMNVEV in the germline V gene (reference sequence). The chain's CDR3 is CASSNKGTNEKLFF. CDR3 nucleotides: TGTGCCAGCAGCAACAAGGGGACTAATGAAAAACTGTTTTTT. Using reference TRBV27 and TRBJ1-4 for the parts outside the CDR3, the full variable domain is EAQVTQNPRYLITVTGKKLTVTCSQNMNHEYMSWYRQDPGLGLRQIYYSMNVEVTDKGDVPEGYKVSRKEKRNFPLILESPSPNQTSLYFCASSNKGTNEKLFFGSGTQLSVL.

The J gene is TRBJ2-5, the V gene TRBV4-1, with 9 bases lining up with TRBD1. CDR3 size: 16 residues. With 4 bases clipped from V and 3 bases from J, the junction kept 9 bases outside the gene matches. In germline, CDR1 is MGHRA, CDR2 YSYEKL. Here the CDR3 reads CASSRGGGQGEETQYF. CDR3 in DNA: TGCGCCAGCAGCCGAGGGGGGGGACAGGGAGAAGAGACCCAGTACTTC.

To note about this clone: The same CDR3 can be traced to other DNA sequences in this sample. The V call is TRBV5-1, the J call TRBJ1-5; D perhaps matches TRBD1 (6 bases). Trimming shortened V by 4 bases and J by 3 bases, and 11 bases separated the two germline ends. This CDR3 comprises 14 residues. Germline assignment: CDR1 SGHRS and CDR2 YFSETQ. CDR3 sequence: CASSPGQSNQPQHF. For the CDR3, the DNA is TGCGCCAGCAGCCCAGGACAGTCCAATCAGCCCCAGCATTTT.

The chain recombines TRBV6-6 with TRBJ2-5; D is possibly TRBD2 (6 bases). The ends were cut back, 6 bases at V and 5 bases at J, with 13 bases in the middle. Germline lookup yields CDR1 MNHNY and CDR2 SVGAGI (reference sequence). This CDR3 is 13 amino acids long. This chain's CDR3 is CASSQTSFETQYF. The CDR3 coding sequence is TGTGCCAGCAGCCAAACTAGCTTCGAGACCCAGTACTTC.

This clone appeared once. CDR3 loop: CASSVGPGGLADQETQYF. The CDR3 region has the DNA TGTGCCAGCAGCGTAGGTCCGGGTGGACTAGCGGATCAAGAGACCCAGTACTTC. J is TRBJ2-5 and V is TRBV9; 10 bases fit TRBD2. The CDR3 spans 18 residues. Germline V gives CDR1 SGDLS, CDR2 YYNGEE. J lost 2 bases, V lost 0 bases, and 10 bases had no gene match.

This clone has a single count. The V and J genes are TRBV11-1 and TRBJ1-2, with 9 bases lining up with TRBD1. The CDR3 runs 14 residues. V lost 5 bases to trimming and J lost 8 bases; unmatched junction nucleotides: 9. Germline values: CDR1 SGHAT, CDR2 FQDESV (reference sequence). CDR3 DNA: TGTGCCAGCAGCCCCCGGGACAGGGAGGACGGCTACACCTTC. It codes for CASSPRDREDGYTF. Together with reference TRBV11-1 and TRBJ1-2, the CDR3 gives the full variable domain: EAEVAQSPRYKITEKSQAVAFWCDPISGHATLYWYRQILGQGPELLVQFQDESVVDDSQLPKDRFSAERLKGVDSTLKIQPAELGDSAMYLCASSPRDREDGYTFGSGTRLTVV.

The chain joins TRBV5-6 to TRBJ2-3; 8 bases are shared with TRBD1. CDR1 and CDR2 from the germline V gene are SGHDT and YYEEEE. The ends lost 4 bases at V and 6 bases at J; junction bases unmatched: 4. This CDR3 is built from 13 residues. CDR3 sequence: CASSPGTGDTQYF. CDR3 nucleotide sequence: TGTGCCAGCAGCCCCGGGACAGGTGATACGCAGTATTTT.

The J gene is TRBJ2-3, the V gene TRBV4-3; 7 nucleotides line up with TRBD2. V gave up 4 bases and J gave up 1 base; unmatched junction bases: 8. Germline V CDR1 and CDR2: LGHNA, YSLEER. The CDR3 spans 16 residues. CDR3: CASSPPQAGRTDTQYF. In DNA, the CDR3 is TGCGCCAGCAGCCCCCCCCAAGCGGGGCGCACAGATACGCAGTATTTT.

V usage is TRBV19 and J usage is TRBJ2-3; D is ambiguous. This CDR3 is built from 16 residues. With 6 bases removed from V and 5 bases from J, the gap between germline ends came to 21 bases. Germline V gene sequence: CDR1 LNHDA, CDR2 SQIVND (reference sequence). The CDR3, as DNA: TGTGCCAGTAGCGACACCGGCTCTATCGTGGGAGATACGCAGTATTTT. It translates to CASSDTGSIVGDTQYF.

This clone was seen only a few times. The chain joins TRBV7-9 to TRBJ1-3; D remains unclear. CDR1 SEHNR and CDR2 FQNEAQ come from the germline V gene (reference sequence). This CDR3 region has 13 residues. V dropped 7 bases and J dropped 0 bases, with 7 bases sitting between them. The chain's CDR3 is CASTSNSGNTIYF. CDR3 bases: TGTGCCAGCACCTCCAACTCTGGAAACACCATATATTTT.

The V and J genes are TRBV5-1 and TRBJ1-1, with D perhaps matching TRBD1 (5 bases). The V end lost 5 bases, the J end lost 8 bases, and 16 bases lay between the germline ends. CDR1 SGHRS and CDR2 YFSETQ come from the germline V gene. This CDR3 has 13 amino acids. The CDR3 region has the DNA TGCGCCAGCAGGGCAGGGTTTTTGTCGGAAGCTTTCTTT. This gives the protein CASRAGFLSEAFF.

The chain employs TRBV5-1 and TRBJ2-5, with 8 positions matching TRBD1. CDR1 and CDR2 (germline): SGHRS, YFSETQ. The junction had 5 bases not matched to a gene; V was cut back by 3 bases and J by 1 base. CDR3 length: 15 residues. The CDR3 DNA is TGCGCCAGCAGCTCCCTGACAGGGGCCCAAGAGACCCAGTACTTC. This codes for CASSSLTGAQETQYF.

This rearrangement joins TRBV27 to TRBJ2-3; D possibly matches TRBD1 or TRBD2 (6 bases each). This CDR3 has 14 amino acids. Germline CDR1 MNHEY, CDR2 SMNVEV (reference sequence). The V and J ends lost 6 bases and 4 bases respectively, with 14 bases between them. DNA of the CDR3: TGTGCCAGCAGGACACAGGGAGGCGCAGATACGCAGTATTTT. Encoded protein: CASRTQGGADTQYF.

J is TRBJ2-7 and V is TRBV5-6, with TRBD2 matching 10 bases. Germline CDR1 SGHDT, CDR2 YYEEEE. The CDR3 is 15 amino acids. V lost 3 bases, J lost 4 bases, and 7 bases stayed unmatched. The CDR3 nucleotides read TGTGCCAGCAGCTCGCTCGGGACTAGCGAGTACGAGCAGTACTTC. Translation gives CASSSLGTSEYEQYF.

About this clone: A much larger clone sits a single nucleotide away, making a read error possible. Other DNA sequences within the sample encode an identical CDR3. CDR3 loop: CASSPDRTYGYTF. The DNA for the CDR3 is TGTGCCAGCAGCCCCGACAGGACCTATGGCTACACCTTC. The gene calls are TRBV14 and TRBJ1-2; TRBD1 is a possible D gene (6 bases). CDR3 length equals 13 residues. Germline-derived CDR1 and CDR2 are SGHDN and FVKESK. V was shortened by 4 bases and J by 4 bases, with 10 bases between the two germline ends.

The genes are TRBV7-9 and TRBJ2-5; 10 nucleotides align to TRBD2. Germline V lookup: CDR1 SEHNR, CDR2 FQNEAQ (reference sequence). J gave up 7 bases and V 5 bases, and 13 bases lay outside the gene matches. This CDR3 is built from 16 residues. CDR3 coding DNA: TGTGCCAGCAGCCCTAGCGGGAGCTCCAAGAGGGGGACCCAGTACTTC. Translating it yields CASSPSGSSKRGTQYF.

V is TRBV5-6 and J is TRBJ2-7; D is tentatively TRBD1 or TRBD2 (5 bases each). The V and J ends lost 4 bases and 4 bases respectively, with 18 bases between them. This CDR3 spans 15 amino acids. Germline V gene sequence: CDR1 SGHDT, CDR2 YYEEEE. The CDR3 sequence is CASSRGAAGGYEQYF. CDR3 in DNA: TGTGCCAGCAGCCGTGGGGCCGCCGGAGGATACGAGCAGTACTTC.

The chain combines TRBV6-4 with TRBJ1-6; 8 bases line up with TRBD1. Germline CDR1 is MRHNA and CDR2 is SNTAGT. The junction had 9 bases not matched to a gene; V was cut back by 1 base and J by 10 bases. CDR3 length: 16 residues. The DNA of the CDR3 is TGTGCCAGCAGTGACTTGGCAGGGGGCAATGGCTCACCCCTCCACTTT. Translation gives CASSDLAGGNGSPLHF.

This clone was detected a few times. The rearrangement links TRBV29-1 to TRBJ1-2; D remains ambiguous. V was shortened by 4 bases and J by 3 bases, with 6 bases between the two germline ends. From germline, CDR1 is SQVTM and CDR2 ANQGSEA. The CDR3 spans 11 residues. The CDR3 DNA follows: TGCAGCGTTGCTCAGTACTATGGCTACACCTTC. Protein product: CSVAQYYGYTF. Full variable domain (outside the CDR3, taken from reference TRBV29-1 and TRBJ1-2): SAVISQKPSRDICQRGTSLTIQCQVDSQVTMMFWYRQQPGQSLTLIATANQGSEATYESGFVIDKFPISRPNLTFSTLTVSNMSPEDSSIYLCSVAQYYGYTFGSGTRLTVV.

The rearrangement uses TRBV28 and TRBJ1-5; tentatively, D is TRBD1 (6 bases). The V end was cut by 6 bases, the J end by 1 base, with 19 bases between. This CDR3 is 17 amino acids long. Germline values: CDR1 MDHEN, CDR2 SYDVKM. The DNA of the CDR3 is TGTGCCAGCAGCCCCGAGGGGGGAGGGACGAGCAATCAGCCCCAGCATTTT. Amino acid sequence: CASSPEGGGTSNQPQHF.

This clone was counted only a few times. The chain links TRBV28 to TRBJ1-5; TRBD1 might be the D (6 bases). The ends were cut back, 8 bases at V and 7 bases at J, with 15 bases in the middle. Germline V gene sequence: CDR1 MDHEN, CDR2 SYDVKM. This CDR3 spans 13 amino acids. CDR3 region: CASAWGPRQPQHF. In nucleotides, the CDR3 is TGTGCCAGCGCGTGGGGGCCGCGGCAGCCCCAGCATTTT.

The chain combines TRBV7-9 with TRBJ2-7; 11 bases agree with TRBD2. The V and J ends lost 5 bases and 7 bases, in that order; junction bases with no gene match: 7. The CDR3 loop spans 14 amino acids. Germline V gene data show CDR1 as SEHNR and CDR2 as FQNEAQ (reference sequence). The CDR3 region is CASSPGTSGWEQYF. CDR3 in DNA: TGTGCCAGCAGCCCCGGGACTAGCGGCTGGGAGCAGTACTTC.

The chain employs TRBV5-1 and TRBJ2-6, with a tentative D call TRBD1 (6 bases). The V gene's germline CDR1 is SGHRS and CDR2 YFSETQ. Trimming took off 4 bases at V and 0 bases at J, with 11 bases between the two ends. The CDR3 is made up of 16 amino acids. The CDR3 DNA is TGCGCCAGCAGCCGGGAACAGGGCTCTGGGGCCAACGTCCTGACTTTC. It is translated as CASSREQGSGANVLTF.

The genes are TRBV29-1 and TRBJ2-7; 11 nucleotides agree with TRBD1. In germline, CDR1 is SQVTM, CDR2 ANQGSEA. There are 15 residues in the CDR3. The trim removed 2 bases at V and 3 bases at J, leaving 6 bases unmatched. CDR3 protein: CSVEFGDRGGYEQYF. The CDR3 nucleotides are TGCAGCGTTGAATTTGGGGACAGGGGGGGCTACGAGCAGTACTTC.

This clone was observed a few times. J is TRBJ1-2 and V is TRBV5-1; no firm D call. This CDR3 is built from 14 residues. The V gene's germline CDR1 is SGHRS and CDR2 YFSETQ. V was clipped by 5 bases and J by 3 bases, with 14 bases between them. CDR3 protein: CASSPGPADYGYTF. In nucleotides, the CDR3 is TGCGCCAGCAGTCCGGGCCCTGCCGACTATGGCTACACCTTC.